Detailed here is one T cell receptor beta chain. Its antigen is still unknown. The source of the sample is a study of identical twins. Whole-study findings and limits: Models underestimated how often monozygotic twins shared out-of-frame TCR alpha. For cord blood, abundant beta clonotypes had fewer insertions, unlike memory repertoires, which showed none.

A universal primer site was created by template switching, with the cDNA bearing unique molecular identifiers. From the 5' RACE reads, TCRdb called clonotypes with MiXCR, one entry per CDR3 protein. The sample gives around 1.7 million distinct CDR3 sequences, around 29% of which show up once; around 0.25% is in the top ten. Healthy Caucasian individuals made up all the donors. The sequence came from a newborn girl in good health. The sequenced sample was cord blood.

The CDR3 reads CASDRDREDFNYGYTF. Written as DNA, the CDR3 is TGTGCCAGCGATAGGGACAGGGAAGATTTTAACTATGGCTACACCTTC. V usage is TRBV2 and J usage is TRBJ1-2, with 9 bases aligning to TRBD1. CDR3 length equals 16 residues. Germline loops: CDR1 SNHLY, CDR2 FYNNEI. V lost 8 bases, J lost 1 base, and 11 bases stayed unmatched.